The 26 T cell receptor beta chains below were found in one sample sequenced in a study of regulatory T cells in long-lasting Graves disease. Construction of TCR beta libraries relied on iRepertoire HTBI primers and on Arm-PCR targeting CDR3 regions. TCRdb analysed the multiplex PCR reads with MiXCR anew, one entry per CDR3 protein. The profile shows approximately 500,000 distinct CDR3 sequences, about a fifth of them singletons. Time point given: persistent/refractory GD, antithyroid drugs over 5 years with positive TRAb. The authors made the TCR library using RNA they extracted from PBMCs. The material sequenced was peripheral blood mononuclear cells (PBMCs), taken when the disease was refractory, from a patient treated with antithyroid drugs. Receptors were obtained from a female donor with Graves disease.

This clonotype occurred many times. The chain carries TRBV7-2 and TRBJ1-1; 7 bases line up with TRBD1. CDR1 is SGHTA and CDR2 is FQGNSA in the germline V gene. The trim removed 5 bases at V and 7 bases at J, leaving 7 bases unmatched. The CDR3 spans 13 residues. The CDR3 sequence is CASSARRQGEAFF. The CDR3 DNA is TGTGCCAGCAGCGCACGCCGACAGGGTGAAGCTTTCTTT.

Here the CDR3 DNA reads TGCGCCAGCAGCCCAAACGAGGGGGCGCGGGTCGGCACTGAAGCTTTCTTT. This encodes CASSPNEGARVGTEAFF. V gene TRBV5-1 combines with J gene TRBJ1-1; TRBD1 matches at 7 bases. This CDR3 is 17 amino acids long. Unmatched junction bases numbered 16, after V lost 4 bases and J lost 4 bases. Looked up from germline, CDR1 is SGHRS and CDR2 is YFSETQ.

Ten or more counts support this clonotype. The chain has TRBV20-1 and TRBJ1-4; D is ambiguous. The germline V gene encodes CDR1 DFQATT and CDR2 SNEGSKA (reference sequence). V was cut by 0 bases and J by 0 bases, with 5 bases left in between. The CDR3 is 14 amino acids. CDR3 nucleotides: TGCAGTGCTAGAGATCCCACAACTAATGAAAAACTGTTTTTT. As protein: CSARDPTTNEKLFF.

The CDR3 nucleotides are TGTGCCAGCAGGGTGGGCGGTGAAAAACTGTTTTTT. It specifies CASRVGGEKLFF. The chain couples TRBV7-9 to TRBJ1-4; D ambiguous. Trimming removed 6 bases at V and 7 bases at J, with 9 bases between. The CDR3 extends over 12 amino acids. Germline CDR1 reads SEHNR; CDR2 reads FQNEAQ (reference sequence). Variable domain in full (rest from reference TRBV7-9 and TRBJ1-4): DTGVSQNPRHKITKRGQNVTFRCDPISEHNRLYWYRQTLGQGPEFLTYFQNEAQLEKSRLLSDRFSAERPKGSFSTLEIQRTEQGDSAMYLCASRVGGEKLFFGSGTQLSVL.

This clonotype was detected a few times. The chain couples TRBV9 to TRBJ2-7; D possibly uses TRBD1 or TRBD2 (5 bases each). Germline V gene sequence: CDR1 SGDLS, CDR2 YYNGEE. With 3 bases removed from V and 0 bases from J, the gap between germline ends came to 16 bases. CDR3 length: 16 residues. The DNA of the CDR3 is TGTGCCAGCAGCGCCTGGGACGGAGGAAGCTCCTACGAGCAGTACTTC. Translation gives CASSAWDGGSSYEQYF.

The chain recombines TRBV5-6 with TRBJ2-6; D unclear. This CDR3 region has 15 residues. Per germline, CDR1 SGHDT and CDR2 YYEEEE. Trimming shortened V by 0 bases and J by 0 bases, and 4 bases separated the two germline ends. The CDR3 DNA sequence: TGTGCCAGCAGCTTGGTTAGCTCTGGGGCCAACGTCCTGACTTTC. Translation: CASSLVSSGANVLTF.

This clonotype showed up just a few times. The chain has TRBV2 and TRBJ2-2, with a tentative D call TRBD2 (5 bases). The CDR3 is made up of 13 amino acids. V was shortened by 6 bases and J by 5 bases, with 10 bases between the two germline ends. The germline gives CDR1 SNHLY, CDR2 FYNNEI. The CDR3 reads CASRGRRTGELFF. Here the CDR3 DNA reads TGTGCCAGCAGGGGGAGACGGACCGGGGAGCTGTTTTTT.

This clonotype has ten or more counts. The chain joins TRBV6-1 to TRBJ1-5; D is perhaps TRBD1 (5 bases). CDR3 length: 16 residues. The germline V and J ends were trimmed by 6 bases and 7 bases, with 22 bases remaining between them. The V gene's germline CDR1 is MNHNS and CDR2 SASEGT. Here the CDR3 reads CASRKDPGGERQPQHF. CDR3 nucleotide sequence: TGTGCCAGCAGAAAAGATCCCGGGGGTGAGCGACAGCCCCAGCATTTT.

CDR3 nucleotide sequence: TGTGCCAGCAGCTTCCCTGGTCGCCAAGAGACCCAGTACTTC. It translates to CASSFPGRQETQYF. The J gene is TRBJ2-5, the V gene TRBV7-9; the D is unclear. CDR1 is SEHNR and CDR2 is FQNEAQ in the germline V gene (reference sequence). The CDR3 is made up of 14 amino acids. Trimming cost V 3 bases and J 1 base, with 9 bases left between them.

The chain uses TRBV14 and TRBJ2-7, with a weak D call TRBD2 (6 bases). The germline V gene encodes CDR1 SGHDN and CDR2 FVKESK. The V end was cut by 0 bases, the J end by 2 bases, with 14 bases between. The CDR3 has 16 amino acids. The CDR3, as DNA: TGTGCCAGCAGCCAAGAGGGGAGGCTAATCCCCTACGAGCAGTACTTC. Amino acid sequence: CASSQEGRLIPYEQYF. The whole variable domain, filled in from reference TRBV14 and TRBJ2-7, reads EAGVTQFPSHSVIEKGQTVTLRCDPISGHDNLYWYRRVMGKEIKFLLHFVKESKQDESGMPNNRFLAERTGGTYSTLKVQPAELEDSGVYFCASSQEGRLIPYEQYFGPGTRLTVT.

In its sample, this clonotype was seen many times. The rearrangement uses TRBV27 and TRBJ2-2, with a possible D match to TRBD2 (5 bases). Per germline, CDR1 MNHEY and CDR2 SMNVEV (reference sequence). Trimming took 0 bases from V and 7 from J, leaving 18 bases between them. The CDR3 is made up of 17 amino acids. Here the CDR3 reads CASSLSFGQSGVGELFF. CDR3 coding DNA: TGTGCCAGCAGTTTATCCTTCGGGCAGTCCGGGGTCGGGGAGCTGTTTTTT.

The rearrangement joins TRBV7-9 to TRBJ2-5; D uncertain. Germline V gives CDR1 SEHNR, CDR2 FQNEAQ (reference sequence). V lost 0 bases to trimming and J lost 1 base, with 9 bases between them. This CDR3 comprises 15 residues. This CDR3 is CASSLAQAAQETQYF. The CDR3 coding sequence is TGTGCCAGCAGCTTAGCTCAGGCGGCCCAAGAGACCCAGTACTTC.

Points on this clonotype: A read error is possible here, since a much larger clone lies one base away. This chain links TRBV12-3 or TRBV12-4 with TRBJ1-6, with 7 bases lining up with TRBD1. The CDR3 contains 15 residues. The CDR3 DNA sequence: TGTGCCAGCAGTTTCTCAGACAGGGATAATTCACTCCTCCACTTT. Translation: CASSFSDRDNSLLHF.

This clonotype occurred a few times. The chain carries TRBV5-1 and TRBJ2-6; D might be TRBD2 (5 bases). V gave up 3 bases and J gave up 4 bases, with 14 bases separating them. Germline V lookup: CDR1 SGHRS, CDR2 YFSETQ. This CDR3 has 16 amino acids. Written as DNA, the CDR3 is TGCGCCAGCAGCTCTCTGATGGGCGGGGGGGCCAACGTCCTGACTTTC. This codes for CASSSLMGGGANVLTF.

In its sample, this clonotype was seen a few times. The CDR3 loop reads CSVAAGLGNTIYF. CDR3 DNA sequence: TGCAGCGTTGCAGCAGGGTTAGGAAACACCATATATTTT. This sequence joins TRBV29-1 and TRBJ1-3; weak D call: TRBD1 (5 bases). The V end was cut by 4 bases, the J end by 4 bases, with 11 bases between. CDR1 and CDR2 (germline): SQVTM, ANQGSEA. The CDR3 contains 13 residues.

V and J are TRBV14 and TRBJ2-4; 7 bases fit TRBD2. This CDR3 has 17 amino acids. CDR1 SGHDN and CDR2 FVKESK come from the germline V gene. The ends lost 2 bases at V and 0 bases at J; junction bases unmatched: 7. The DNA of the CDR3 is TGTGCCAGCAGCCAAAAGGAGCTAGCGGTAGCCAAAAACATTCAGTACTTC. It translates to CASSQKELAVAKNIQYF.

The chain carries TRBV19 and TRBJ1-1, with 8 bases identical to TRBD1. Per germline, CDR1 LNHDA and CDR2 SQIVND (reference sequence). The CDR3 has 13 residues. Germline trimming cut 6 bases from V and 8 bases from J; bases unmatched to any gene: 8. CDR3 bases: TGTGCCAGTAGCAGGACAGGGTTCCCCGAAGCTTTCTTT. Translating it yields CASSRTGFPEAFF.

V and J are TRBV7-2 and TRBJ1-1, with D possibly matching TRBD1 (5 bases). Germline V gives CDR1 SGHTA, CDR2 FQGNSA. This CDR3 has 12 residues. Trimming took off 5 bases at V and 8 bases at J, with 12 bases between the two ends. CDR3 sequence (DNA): TGTGCCAGCAGCCGATCGGGGCCCGAAGCTTTCTTT. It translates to CASSRSGPEAFF.

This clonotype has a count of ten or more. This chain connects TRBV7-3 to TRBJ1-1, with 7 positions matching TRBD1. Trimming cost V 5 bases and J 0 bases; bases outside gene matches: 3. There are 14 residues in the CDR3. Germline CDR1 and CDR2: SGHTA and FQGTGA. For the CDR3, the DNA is TGTGCCAGCAGCGCGGGACAGATGAACACTGAAGCTTTCTTT. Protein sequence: CASSAGQMNTEAFF.

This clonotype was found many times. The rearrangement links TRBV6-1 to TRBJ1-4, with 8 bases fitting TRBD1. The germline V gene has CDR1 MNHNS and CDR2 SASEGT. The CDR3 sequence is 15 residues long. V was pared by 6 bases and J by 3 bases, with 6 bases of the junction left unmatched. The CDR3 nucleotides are TGTGCCAGCAGAACGGACAGGGCGTCTAATGAAAAACTGTTTTTT. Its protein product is CASRTDRASNEKLFF.

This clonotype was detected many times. CDR3 sequence (DNA): TGTGCCAGCAGCGCTCCAACGATGGCTGGGGGCTACACCTTC. Translating it yields CASSAPTMAGGYTF. The chain carries TRBV6-1 and TRBJ1-2; D ambiguous. This CDR3 spans 14 amino acids. Trimming removed 6 bases from V and 8 bases from J, with 19 bases in between. Per the germline V gene, CDR1 is MNHNS and CDR2 is SASEGT.

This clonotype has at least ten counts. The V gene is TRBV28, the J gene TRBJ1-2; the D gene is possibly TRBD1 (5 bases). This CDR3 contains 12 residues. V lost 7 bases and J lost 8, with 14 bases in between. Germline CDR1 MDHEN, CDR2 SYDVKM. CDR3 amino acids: CASTMGREGYTF. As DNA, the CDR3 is TGTGCCAGCACCATGGGCAGGGAAGGCTACACCTTC.

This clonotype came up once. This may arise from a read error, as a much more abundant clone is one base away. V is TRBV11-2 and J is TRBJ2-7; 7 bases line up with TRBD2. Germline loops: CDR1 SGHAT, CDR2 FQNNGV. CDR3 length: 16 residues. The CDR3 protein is CTSSLVSGAGSYEQYF. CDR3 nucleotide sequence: TGTACCAGCAGCTTAGTTAGTGGAGCGGGGTCCTACGAGCAGTACTTC.

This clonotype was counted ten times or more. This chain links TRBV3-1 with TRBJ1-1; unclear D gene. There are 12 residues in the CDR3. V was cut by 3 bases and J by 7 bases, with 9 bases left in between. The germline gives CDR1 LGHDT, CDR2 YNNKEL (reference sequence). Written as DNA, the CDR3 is TGTGCCAGCAGCCAGGACTGGGGTGAAGCTTTCTTT. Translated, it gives CASSQDWGEAFF.

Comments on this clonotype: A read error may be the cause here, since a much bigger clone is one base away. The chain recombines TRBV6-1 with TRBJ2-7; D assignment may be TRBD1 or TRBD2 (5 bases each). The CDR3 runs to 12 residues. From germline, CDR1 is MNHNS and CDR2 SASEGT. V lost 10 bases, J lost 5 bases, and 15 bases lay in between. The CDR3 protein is CATRDPDHEQYF. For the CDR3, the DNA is TGTGCCACCCGGGACCCGGACCACGAGCAGTACTTC.

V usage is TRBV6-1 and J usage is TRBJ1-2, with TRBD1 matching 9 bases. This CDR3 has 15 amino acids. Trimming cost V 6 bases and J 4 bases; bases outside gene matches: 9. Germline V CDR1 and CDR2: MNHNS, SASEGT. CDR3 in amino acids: CASRLAGTGIYGYTF. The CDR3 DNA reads TGTGCCAGCAGGCTAGCCGGGACAGGGATCTATGGCTACACCTTC.